Reported below is one T cell receptor (beta chain). Its antigen is not known. This specimen comes from a study of CD4 T cells in relation to SARS-CoV-2 and coronaviruses. About the study: ViraFEST: approximately 10-day antigen culture of PBMCs, then TCR beta CDR3 sequencing. Controls used an HIV-1 Nef peptide pool or no peptide.

CD4+ T cells from unexposed donors were obtained before the COVID-19 pandemic (2011-2018). The cells were cultured for about ten days before CD4+ T cells were isolated. PBMCs were plated at around 2 million per well in IL-2-containing medium. Using immunoSEQ multiplex PCR, the repertoire was profiled, and TCRdb retains in-frame clones only, with some absent. The sample records about 19,000 clones, approximately 80% being singletons. Germline CDR1 is MNHEY and CDR2 is SVGAGI. Unmatched junction bases numbered 4, after V lost 6 bases and J lost 2 bases. CDR3 length: 14 residues. Study-wide points: The cross-reactivity analysis covered only spike protein, not other viral proteins.

The receptor comes from a human donor in good health. This chain connects TRBV6-5 to TRBJ1-3, with TRBD1 matching over 7 bases. Sequences were obtained from CD4+ T cells from PBMCs, cultured in vitro. The CDR3 bases are TGTGCCAGCAGGACAGGGTCTGCTGGAAACACCATATATTTT. Translation: CASRTGSAGNTIYF.